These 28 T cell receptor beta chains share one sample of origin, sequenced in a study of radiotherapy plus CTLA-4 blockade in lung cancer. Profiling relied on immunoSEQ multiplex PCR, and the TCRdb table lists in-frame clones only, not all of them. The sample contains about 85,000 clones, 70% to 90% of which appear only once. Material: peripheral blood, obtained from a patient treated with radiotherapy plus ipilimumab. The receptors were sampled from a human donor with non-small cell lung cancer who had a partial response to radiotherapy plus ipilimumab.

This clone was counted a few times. CDR3 nucleotides: TGTGCCAGCAGCCCGGGCAGGGGCCTCTCTGGAAACACCATATATTTT. It is translated as CASSPGRGLSGNTIYF. The chain links TRBV6-6 to TRBJ1-3; a possible D gene is TRBD1 (6 bases). The V gene's germline CDR1 is MNHNY and CDR2 SVGAGI (reference sequence). Trimming removed 6 bases from V and 0 bases from J, with 15 bases in between. This CDR3 spans 16 amino acids.

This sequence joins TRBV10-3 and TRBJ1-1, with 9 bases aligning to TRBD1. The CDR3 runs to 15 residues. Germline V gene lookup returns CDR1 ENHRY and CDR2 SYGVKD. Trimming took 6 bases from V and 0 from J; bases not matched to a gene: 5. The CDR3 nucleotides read TGTGCCATCAGCGGACAGGGGAGAATGAACACTGAAGCTTTCTTT. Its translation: CAISGQGRMNTEAFF.

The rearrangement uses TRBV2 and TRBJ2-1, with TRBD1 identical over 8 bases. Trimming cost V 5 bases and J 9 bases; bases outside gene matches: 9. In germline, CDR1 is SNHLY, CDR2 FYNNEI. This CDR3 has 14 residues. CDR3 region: CASSIDRGSGEQFF. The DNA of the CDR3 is TGTGCCAGCAGTATCGACAGGGGCAGCGGTGAGCAGTTCTTC.

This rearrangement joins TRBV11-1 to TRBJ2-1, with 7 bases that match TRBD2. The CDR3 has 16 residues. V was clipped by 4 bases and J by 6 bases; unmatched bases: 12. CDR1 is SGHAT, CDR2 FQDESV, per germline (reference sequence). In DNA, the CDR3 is TGTGCCAGCAGCTCATCTCGGCGGGAGCGGCGCAATGAGCAGTTCTTC. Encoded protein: CASSSSRRERRNEQFF. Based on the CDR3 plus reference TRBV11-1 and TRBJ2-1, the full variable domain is EAEVAQSPRYKITEKSQAVAFWCDPISGHATLYWYRQILGQGPELLVQFQDESVVDDSQLPKDRFSAERLKGVDSTLKIQPAELGDSAMYLCASSSSRRERRNEQFFGPGTRLTVL.

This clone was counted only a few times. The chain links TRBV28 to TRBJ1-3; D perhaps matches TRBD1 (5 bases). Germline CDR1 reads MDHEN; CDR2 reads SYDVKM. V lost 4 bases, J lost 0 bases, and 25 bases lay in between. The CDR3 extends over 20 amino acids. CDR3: CASSSPRGNQRLSSGNTIYF. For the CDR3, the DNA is TGTGCCAGCAGTTCCCCCCGGGGGAACCAACGTTTGAGCTCTGGAAACACCATATATTTT.

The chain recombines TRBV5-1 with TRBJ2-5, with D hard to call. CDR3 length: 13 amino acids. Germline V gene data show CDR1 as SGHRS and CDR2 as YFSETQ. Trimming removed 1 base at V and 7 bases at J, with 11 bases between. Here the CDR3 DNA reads TGCGCCAGCAGCTTGCCGGAGATGGGGACCCAGTACTTC. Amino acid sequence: CASSLPEMGTQYF.

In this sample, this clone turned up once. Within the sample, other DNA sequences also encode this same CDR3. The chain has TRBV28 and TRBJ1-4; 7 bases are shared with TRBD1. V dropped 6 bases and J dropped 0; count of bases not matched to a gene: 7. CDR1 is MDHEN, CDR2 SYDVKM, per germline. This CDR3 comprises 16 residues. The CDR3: CASSLGTDTTNEKLFF. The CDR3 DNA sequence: TGTGCCAGCAGCCTGGGGACAGACACAACTAATGAAAAACTGTTTTTT.

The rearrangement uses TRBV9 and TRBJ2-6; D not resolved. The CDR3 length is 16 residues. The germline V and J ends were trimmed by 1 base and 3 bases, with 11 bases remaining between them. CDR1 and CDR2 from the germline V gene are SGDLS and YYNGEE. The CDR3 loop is CASSVLTLLGANVLTF. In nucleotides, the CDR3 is TGTGCCAGCAGCGTACTCACCCTACTTGGGGCCAACGTCCTGACTTTC.

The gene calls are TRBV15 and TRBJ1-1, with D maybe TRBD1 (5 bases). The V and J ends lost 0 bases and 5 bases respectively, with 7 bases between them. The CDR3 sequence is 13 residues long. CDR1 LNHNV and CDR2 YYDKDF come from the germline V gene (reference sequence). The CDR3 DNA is TGTGCCACCAGCAGAGACGGGGGGACTGAAGCTTTCTTT. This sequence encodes CATSRDGGTEAFF.

The CDR3 bases are TGTGCCAGCAGTGAAGTCCCGGGACAGGGTTATTCACCCCTCCACTTT. Translated, it gives CASSEVPGQGYSPLHF. This chain links TRBV6-1 with TRBJ1-6; 9 nucleotides line up with TRBD1. The CDR3 is 16 residues long. Germline V gene sequence: CDR1 MNHNS, CDR2 SASEGT. Trimming took 1 base from V and 8 from J; bases not matched to a gene: 6.

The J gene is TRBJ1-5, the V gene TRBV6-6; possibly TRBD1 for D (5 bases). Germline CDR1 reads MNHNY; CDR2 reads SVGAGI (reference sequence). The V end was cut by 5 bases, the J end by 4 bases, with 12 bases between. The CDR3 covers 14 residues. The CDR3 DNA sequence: TGTGCCAGCAGTCTTGGCGGGGGAAATCAGCCCCAGCATTTT. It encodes CASSLGGGNQPQHF.

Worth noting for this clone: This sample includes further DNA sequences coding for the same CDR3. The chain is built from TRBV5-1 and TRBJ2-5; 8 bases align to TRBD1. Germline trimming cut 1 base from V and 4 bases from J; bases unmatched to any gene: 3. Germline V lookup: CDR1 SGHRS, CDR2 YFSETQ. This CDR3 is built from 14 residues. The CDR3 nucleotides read TGCGCCAGCAGCTTGTCAGGGGGCCGAGAGACCCAGTACTTC. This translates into CASSLSGGRETQYF.

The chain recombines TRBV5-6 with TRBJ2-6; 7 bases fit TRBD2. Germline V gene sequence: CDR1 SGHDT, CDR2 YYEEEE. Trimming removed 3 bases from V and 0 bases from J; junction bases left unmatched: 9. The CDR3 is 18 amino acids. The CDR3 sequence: CASSWRLATTSGANVLTF. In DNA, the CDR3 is TGTGCCAGCAGCTGGAGACTAGCTACGACCTCTGGGGCCAACGTCCTGACTTTC.

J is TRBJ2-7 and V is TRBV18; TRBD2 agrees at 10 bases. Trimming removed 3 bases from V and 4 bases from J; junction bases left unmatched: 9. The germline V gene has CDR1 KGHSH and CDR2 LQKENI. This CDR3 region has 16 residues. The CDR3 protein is CASSPNLAGVGYEQYF. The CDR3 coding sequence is TGTGCCAGCTCACCCAATCTAGCGGGAGTCGGGTACGAGCAGTACTTC.

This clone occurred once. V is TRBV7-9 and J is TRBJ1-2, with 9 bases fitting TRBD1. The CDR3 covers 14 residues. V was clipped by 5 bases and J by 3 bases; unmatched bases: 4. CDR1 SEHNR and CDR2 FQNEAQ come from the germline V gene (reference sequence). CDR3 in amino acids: CASSKGQGDYGYTF. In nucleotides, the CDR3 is TGTGCCAGCAGCAAGGGACAGGGCGACTATGGCTACACCTTC.

As DNA, the CDR3 is TGTGCCAGCAGTGTGGCTAGCGGGAGTATAGATACGCAGTATTTT. It specifies CASSVASGSIDTQYF. The V and J genes are TRBV6-4 and TRBJ2-3, with TRBD2 identical over 10 bases. CDR3 length: 15 amino acids. V shed 4 bases and J 5 bases; nucleotides not matched to a gene: 6. Per the germline V gene, CDR1 is MRHNA and CDR2 is SNTAGT.

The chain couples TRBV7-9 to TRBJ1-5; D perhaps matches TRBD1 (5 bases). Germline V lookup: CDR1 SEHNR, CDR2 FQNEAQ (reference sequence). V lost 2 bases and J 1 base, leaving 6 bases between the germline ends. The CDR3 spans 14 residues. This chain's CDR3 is CASSLRGSNQPQHF. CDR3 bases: TGTGCCAGCAGCTTAAGGGGAAGCAATCAGCCCCAGCATTTT.

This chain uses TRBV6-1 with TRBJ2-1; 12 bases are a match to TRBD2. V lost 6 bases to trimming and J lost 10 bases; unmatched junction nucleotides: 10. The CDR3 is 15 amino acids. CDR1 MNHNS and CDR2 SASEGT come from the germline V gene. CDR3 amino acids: CASSWTSGMRGEQFF. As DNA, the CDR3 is TGTGCCAGCAGCTGGACTAGCGGGATGAGGGGGGAGCAGTTCTTC.

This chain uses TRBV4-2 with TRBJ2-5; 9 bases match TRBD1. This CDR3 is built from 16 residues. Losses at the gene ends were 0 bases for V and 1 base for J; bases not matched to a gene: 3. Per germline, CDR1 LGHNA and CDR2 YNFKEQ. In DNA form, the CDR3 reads TGTGCCAGCAGCCAAGATCTGACAGGGGGCCAAGAGACCCAGTACTTC. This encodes CASSQDLTGGQETQYF.

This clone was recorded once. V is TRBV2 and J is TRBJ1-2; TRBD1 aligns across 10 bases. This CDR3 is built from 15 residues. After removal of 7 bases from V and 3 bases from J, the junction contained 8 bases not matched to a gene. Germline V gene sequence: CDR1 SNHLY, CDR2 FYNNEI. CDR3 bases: TGTGCCAGCAAACGCGACAGGGGGCGCGACTATGGCTACACCTTC. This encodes CASKRDRGRDYGYTF.

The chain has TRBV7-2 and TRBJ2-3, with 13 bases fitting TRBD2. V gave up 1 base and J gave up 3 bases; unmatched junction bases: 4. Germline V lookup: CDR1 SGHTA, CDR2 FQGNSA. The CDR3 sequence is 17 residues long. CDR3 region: CASSLEGLAGRTDTQYF. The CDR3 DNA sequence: TGTGCCAGCAGCTTAGAGGGACTAGCGGGACGTACAGATACGCAGTATTTT.

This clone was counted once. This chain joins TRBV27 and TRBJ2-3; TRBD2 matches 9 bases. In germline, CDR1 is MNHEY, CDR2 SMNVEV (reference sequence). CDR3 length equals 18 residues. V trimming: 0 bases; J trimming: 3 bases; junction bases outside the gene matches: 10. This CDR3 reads CASSLSPALAGRTDTQYF. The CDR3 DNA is TGTGCCAGCAGTTTATCGCCCGCTCTAGCGGGGCGTACAGATACGCAGTATTTT.

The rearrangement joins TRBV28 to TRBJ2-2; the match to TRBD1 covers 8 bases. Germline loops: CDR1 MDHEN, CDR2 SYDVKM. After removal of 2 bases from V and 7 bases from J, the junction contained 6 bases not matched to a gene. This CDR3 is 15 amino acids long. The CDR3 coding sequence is TGTGCCAGCAGTTTAAGTCCAGGGGGCATCGGGGAGCTGTTTTTT. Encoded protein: CASSLSPGGIGELFF.

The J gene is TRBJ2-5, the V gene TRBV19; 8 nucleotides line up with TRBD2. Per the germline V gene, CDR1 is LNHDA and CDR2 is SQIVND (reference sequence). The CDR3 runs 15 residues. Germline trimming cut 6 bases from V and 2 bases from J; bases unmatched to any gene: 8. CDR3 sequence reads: CASSPGTSGQETQYF. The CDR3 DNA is TGTGCCAGTAGCCCGGGCACTAGCGGACAAGAGACCCAGTACTTC.

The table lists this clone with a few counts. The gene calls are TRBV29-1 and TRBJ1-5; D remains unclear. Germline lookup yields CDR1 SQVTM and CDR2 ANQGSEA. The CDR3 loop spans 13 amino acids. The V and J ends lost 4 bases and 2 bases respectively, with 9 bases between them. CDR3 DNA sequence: TGCAGCGTTGCCAACGGAGGCAATCAGCCCCAGCATTTT. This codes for CSVANGGNQPQHF.

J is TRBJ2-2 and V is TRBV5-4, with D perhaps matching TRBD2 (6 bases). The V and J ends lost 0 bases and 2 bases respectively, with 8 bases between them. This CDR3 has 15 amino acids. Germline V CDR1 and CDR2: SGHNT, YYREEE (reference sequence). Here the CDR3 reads CASSLDSGNTGELFF. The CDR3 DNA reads TGTGCCAGCAGCTTGGATAGCGGAAACACCGGGGAGCTGTTTTTT.

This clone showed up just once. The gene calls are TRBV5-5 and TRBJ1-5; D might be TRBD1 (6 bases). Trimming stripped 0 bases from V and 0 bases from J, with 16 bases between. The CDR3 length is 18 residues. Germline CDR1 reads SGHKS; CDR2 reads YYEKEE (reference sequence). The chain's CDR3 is CASSLGGQLVYSNQPQHF. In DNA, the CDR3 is TGTGCCAGCAGCTTGGGCGGACAGTTAGTTTATAGCAATCAGCCCCAGCATTTT.

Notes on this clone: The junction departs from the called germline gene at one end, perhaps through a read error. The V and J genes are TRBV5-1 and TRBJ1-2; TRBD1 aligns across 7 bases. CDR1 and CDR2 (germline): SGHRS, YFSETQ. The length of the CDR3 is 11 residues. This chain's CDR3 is CASSSTGQPYF. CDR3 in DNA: TGCGCCAGCAGCTCCACGGGACAGCCCTACTTC.